Listed here are 30 T cell receptor beta chains from one sample, sequenced in a study of blood T cell repertoires in COVID-19. Repertoires were generated with immunoSEQ multiplex PCR, while TCRdb's copy carries only in-frame clones and drops some. In the table there are approximately 70,000 clones, about 80% of which are singletons. The sequenced sample consisted of peripheral blood. Every receptor here comes from a woman aged 55-69 years with acute or convalescent COVID-19.

This chain connects TRBV5-1 to TRBJ1-3, with TRBD1 matching over 7 bases. The ends lost 4 bases at V and 4 bases at J; junction bases unmatched: 2. This CDR3 is 13 amino acids long. Germline V lookup: CDR1 SGHRS, CDR2 YFSETQ. In nucleotides, the CDR3 is TGCGCCAGCAGCGTGGGACAGGGAAACACCATATATTTT. Its translation: CASSVGQGNTIYF.

V is TRBV5-1 and J is TRBJ1-1; a weak D match, TRBD1 (6 bases). CDR3 length: 14 amino acids. Germline V gene sequence: CDR1 SGHRS, CDR2 YFSETQ. V was cut by 2 bases and J by 1 base, with 9 bases left in between. CDR3 coding DNA: TGCGCCAGCAGCTTCCAGGACAGGAACACTGAAGCTTTCTTT. Amino acids: CASSFQDRNTEAFF.

V gene TRBV19 combines with J gene TRBJ1-2; D is perhaps TRBD1 (5 bases). The CDR3 covers 16 residues. Germline lookup yields CDR1 LNHDA and CDR2 SQIVND (reference sequence). Trimming pared 0 bases from V and 2 bases from J, leaving 13 bases between. The CDR3 DNA sequence: TGTGCCAGTAGTATAGAGTTGGCGGGGCCCAACTATGGCTACACCTTC. Protein: CASSIELAGPNYGYTF. Together with reference TRBV19 and TRBJ1-2, the CDR3 gives the full variable domain: DGGITQSPKYLFRKEGQNVTLSCEQNLNHDAMYWYRQDPGQGLRLIYYSQIVNDFQKGDIAEGYSVSREKKESFPLTVTSAQKNPTAFYLCASSIELAGPNYGYTFGSGTRLTVV.

This clone showed up just once. The rearrangement links TRBV18 to TRBJ1-6; D remains ambiguous. The CDR3 totals 17 residues. Between the trimmed V and J ends, which lost 3 bases and 0 bases, there was a span of 12 bases. Germline CDR1 KGHSH, CDR2 LQKENI. Here the CDR3 reads CASSPSPLSSYNSPLHF. CDR3 sequence (DNA): TGTGCCAGCTCACCTTCCCCACTGAGCTCCTATAATTCACCCCTCCACTTT.

The chain uses TRBV29-1 and TRBJ1-4; D perhaps matches TRBD1 (5 bases). The CDR3 runs to 12 residues. The V end was cut by 6 bases, the J end by 8 bases, with 13 bases between. CDR1 is SQVTM, CDR2 ANQGSEA, per germline. CDR3 residues: CSVRGEGEKLFF. CDR3 in DNA: TGCAGCGTCCGGGGGGAGGGAGAAAAACTGTTTTTT.

For the CDR3, the DNA is TGCAGTGCTAGTCCCGGGACAGGAGGTTCGGTTGAGCAGTTCTTC. It yields the protein CSASPGTGGSVEQFF. The V gene is TRBV20-1, the J gene TRBJ2-1; 8 bases align to TRBD1. Germline trimming cut 3 bases from V and 9 bases from J; bases unmatched to any gene: 13. Per germline, CDR1 DFQATT and CDR2 SNEGSKA (reference sequence). The CDR3 has 15 amino acids.

The CDR3 bases are TGTGCCAGCAGCCCCGGACTAGCGCTAGGCACAGATACGCAGTATTTT. It yields the protein CASSPGLALGTDTQYF. This chain uses TRBV14 with TRBJ2-3; 9 bases match TRBD2. CDR3 length: 16 residues. J lost 1 base, V lost 4 bases, and 6 bases had no gene match. Germline loops: CDR1 SGHDN, CDR2 FVKESK.

V is TRBV27 and J is TRBJ1-1; 7 bases fit TRBD1. With 2 bases clipped from V and 0 bases from J, the junction kept 0 bases outside the gene matches. CDR1 MNHEY and CDR2 SMNVEV come from the germline V gene (reference sequence). The CDR3 runs to 14 residues. DNA for the CDR3: TGTGCCAGCAGTTTAACAGGGGTGAACACTGAAGCTTTCTTT. It yields the protein CASSLTGVNTEAFF.

This clone was observed a few times. The chain carries TRBV5-1 and TRBJ2-1, with 10 bases aligning to TRBD2. After removal of 3 bases from V and 5 bases from J, the junction contained 5 bases not matched to a gene. There are 15 residues in the CDR3. Germline lookup yields CDR1 SGHRS and CDR2 YFSETQ. CDR3 DNA sequence: TGCGCCAGCAGCTCAAGCGGGGGGGCTCACAATGAGCAGTTCTTC. Amino acid sequence: CASSSSGGAHNEQFF.

This clone was detected ten times or more. This chain connects TRBV5-1 to TRBJ1-1; TRBD1 matches at 10 bases. Germline values: CDR1 SGHRS, CDR2 YFSETQ. J gave up 11 bases and V 4 bases, and 8 bases lay outside the gene matches. The CDR3 sequence is 13 residues long. The DNA of the CDR3 is TGCGCCAGCAGCGGCGACAGGGGGCGCGGGGCTTTCTTT. Its translation is CASSGDRGRGAFF.

V usage is TRBV6-1 and J usage is TRBJ2-4; TRBD2 matches 15 bases. Germline V gene data show CDR1 as MNHNS and CDR2 as SASEGT. The CDR3 consists of 20 residues. V lost 3 bases, J lost 15 bases, and 24 bases stayed unmatched. The CDR3 here is CASSEIIRDMGLAGGLERYF. The CDR3 bases are TGTGCCAGCAGTGAGATTATCAGGGACATGGGACTAGCGGGGGGCCTAGAACGGTACTTC.

This chain uses TRBV2 with TRBJ2-3; 9 bases match TRBD1. This CDR3 is 17 amino acids long. Germline-derived CDR1 and CDR2 are SNHLY and FYNNEI. V trimming: 8 bases; J trimming: 4 bases; junction bases outside the gene matches: 16. The CDR3 loop is CASEGGPGTGRADTQYF. The DNA for the CDR3 is TGTGCCAGCGAAGGAGGCCCCGGGACAGGGAGAGCAGATACGCAGTATTTT.

As for this clone: The sample contains more than one DNA sequence encoding this CDR3. The V call is TRBV19, the J call TRBJ1-5, with unresolved D. Germline CDR1 LNHDA, CDR2 SQIVND (reference sequence). The CDR3 contains 15 residues. Trimming took off 3 bases at V and 4 bases at J, with 13 bases between the two ends. In DNA form, the CDR3 reads TGTGCCAGTAGTATTGGGGAGGGAGGGAATCAGCCCCAGCATTTT. Its translation: CASSIGEGGNQPQHF. Filled out from reference TRBV19 and TRBJ1-5, the complete variable domain reads DGGITQSPKYLFRKEGQNVTLSCEQNLNHDAMYWYRQDPGQGLRLIYYSQIVNDFQKGDIAEGYSVSREKKESFPLTVTSAQKNPTAFYLCASSIGEGGNQPQHFGDGTRLSIL.

The rearrangement joins TRBV7-9 to TRBJ2-2; maybe TRBD2 (7 bases). Germline loops: CDR1 SEHNR, CDR2 FQNEAQ (reference sequence). V shed 6 bases and J shed 1 base, with 18 bases lying between them. This CDR3 spans 17 amino acids. DNA of the CDR3: TGTGCCAGCAGTTTCGCCGGGGGGCTGTTGAACACCGGGGAGCTGTTTTTT. This sequence encodes CASSFAGGLLNTGELFF. Combining the CDR3 with reference TRBV7-9 and TRBJ2-2 gives the whole variable domain DTGVSQNPRHKITKRGQNVTFRCDPISEHNRLYWYRQTLGQGPEFLTYFQNEAQLEKSRLLSDRFSAERPKGSFSTLEIQRTEQGDSAMYLCASSFAGGLLNTGELFFGEGSRLTVL.

This rearrangement joins TRBV5-1 to TRBJ1-1; tentatively, D is TRBD1 (5 bases). V dropped 1 base and J dropped 1 base, with 8 bases sitting between them. The CDR3 is 14 residues long. Germline values: CDR1 SGHRS, CDR2 YFSETQ. The chain's CDR3 is CASSLIGQNTEAFF. The CDR3 DNA reads as TGCGCCAGCAGCTTGATAGGACAGAACACTGAAGCTTTCTTT.

The rearrangement uses TRBV9 and TRBJ1-1; TRBD1 matches at 9 bases. The CDR3 consists of 17 residues. The V and J ends lost 3 bases and 4 bases, in that order; junction bases with no gene match: 13. CDR1 is SGDLS, CDR2 YYNGEE, per germline. CDR3 in DNA: TGTGCCAGCAGCGAACAGACATTACAGGGGGCGAGCACTGAAGCTTTCTTT. Residues: CASSEQTLQGASTEAFF.

The chain couples TRBV5-1 to TRBJ1-1; a weak D match, TRBD1 (5 bases). Germline-derived CDR1 and CDR2 are SGHRS and YFSETQ. The CDR3 covers 15 residues. Trimming stripped 4 bases from V and 4 bases from J, with 17 bases between. CDR3 sequence (DNA): TGCGCCAGCAGCCAGATGGGGGGTGGAGGCACTGAAGCTTTCTTT. Protein sequence: CASSQMGGGGTEAFF.

The table lists this clone with a few counts. This chain joins TRBV9 and TRBJ1-3; D unclear. V was pared by 0 bases and J by 4 bases, with 11 bases between. CDR1 and CDR2 (germline): SGDLS, YYNGEE. The CDR3 runs 15 residues. In DNA form, the CDR3 reads TGTGCCAGCAGCGTAGGATTTGGCTCGGGAAACACCATATATTTT. Protein sequence: CASSVGFGSGNTIYF.

The genes are TRBV3-1 (or the pseudogene TRBV3-2) and TRBJ2-1, with D possibly being TRBD2 (5 bases). Per the germline V gene, CDR1 is LGHDT and CDR2 is YNNKEL (reference sequence). V was shortened by 0 bases and J by 0 bases, with 12 bases between the two germline ends. The CDR3 covers 17 residues. CDR3 sequence: CASSQEVALSSYNEQFF. The CDR3 DNA reads TGTGCCAGCAGCCAAGAAGTAGCGCTCAGCTCCTACAATGAGCAGTTCTTC.

The chain couples TRBV24-1 to TRBJ2-1, with TRBD1 identical over 8 bases. This CDR3 is built from 16 residues. The germline V gene encodes CDR1 KGHDR and CDR2 SFDVKD. Trimming cost V 4 bases and J 4 bases; bases outside gene matches: 8. The CDR3 DNA reads TGTGCCACCAGTGACTCACAGGGGGAACAATACAATGAGCAGTTCTTC. It encodes CATSDSQGEQYNEQFF.

Worth noting for this clone: This specimen includes other DNA sequences encoding the same CDR3. This chain connects TRBV19 to TRBJ2-1; the D gene is possibly TRBD1 (6 bases). Trimming removed 1 base at V and 6 bases at J, with 10 bases between. The CDR3 consists of 14 residues. CDR1 and CDR2 from the germline V gene are LNHDA and SQIVND (reference sequence). As DNA, the CDR3 is TGTGCCAGTAGTATAGGTCAGGGGCCCAATGAGCAGTTCTTC. It codes for CASSIGQGPNEQFF.

CDR3 sequence reads: CASSPLTGSGETQYF. CDR3 nucleotide sequence: TGTGCCAGCAGCCCGTTGACAGGGAGTGGGGAGACCCAGTACTTC. The J gene is TRBJ2-5, the V gene TRBV9; 7 bases align to TRBD1. The CDR3 spans 15 residues. V lost 4 bases to trimming and J lost 5 bases; unmatched junction nucleotides: 11. Per germline, CDR1 SGDLS and CDR2 YYNGEE.

The chain combines TRBV10-1 with TRBJ2-5; 7 bases agree with TRBD2. CDR1 is WNHNN and CDR2 is SYGVQD in the germline V gene (reference sequence). Trimming removed 7 bases from V and 5 bases from J; junction bases left unmatched: 19. The CDR3 length is 17 residues. The CDR3 nucleotides are TGCGCCAGCACCCCAACGGTAGGCGGGGGATTGAAGGAGACCCAGTACTTC. This codes for CASTPTVGGGLKETQYF.

This clone appeared a few times. The V gene is TRBV12-5, the J gene TRBJ2-1, with D hard to call. Trimming cost V 1 base and J 8 bases, with 6 bases left between them. Germline lookup yields CDR1 LGHNT and CDR2 FRNRAP. CDR3 length: 12 residues. In nucleotides, the CDR3 is TGTGCTAGTGGTTTGGCACTACATGAGCAGTTCTTC. Residues: CASGLALHEQFF.

The chain links TRBV10-3 to TRBJ2-7, with 8 bases identical to TRBD1. Germline-derived CDR1 and CDR2 are ENHRY and SYGVKD. The CDR3 contains 15 residues. V dropped 1 base and J dropped 4; count of bases not matched to a gene: 6. The CDR3 loop reads CAISEWTGSRYEQYF. The CDR3 DNA reads as TGTGCCATCAGTGAGTGGACAGGGAGTAGGTACGAGCAGTACTTC.

The V gene is TRBV29-1, the J gene TRBJ1-1; unclear D gene. This CDR3 contains 13 residues. Germline CDR1 reads SQVTM; CDR2 reads ANQGSEA. Trimming shortened V by 6 bases and J by 0 bases, and 11 bases separated the two germline ends. CDR3 in amino acids: CSVWTGVNTEAFF. Here the CDR3 DNA reads TGCAGCGTCTGGACCGGGGTGAACACTGAAGCTTTCTTT. The whole variable domain, filled in from reference TRBV29-1 and TRBJ1-1, reads SAVISQKPSRDICQRGTSLTIQCQVDSQVTMMFWYRQQPGQSLTLIATANQGSEATYESGFVIDKFPISRPNLTFSTLTVSNMSPEDSSIYLCSVWTGVNTEAFFGQGTRLTVV.

The genes are TRBV4-1 and TRBJ2-3, with TRBD2 identical over 7 bases. J lost 1 base, V lost 2 bases, and 3 bases had no gene match. The CDR3 runs to 15 residues. The V gene's germline CDR1 is MGHRA and CDR2 YSYEKL. The CDR3 sequence is CASSQRLAGTDTQYF. CDR3 sequence (DNA): TGCGCCAGCAGCCAACGCCTAGCGGGCACAGATACGCAGTATTTT.

The chain links TRBV5-1 to TRBJ1-2; 8 nucleotides agree with TRBD1. Losses at the gene ends were 0 bases for V and 8 bases for J; bases not matched to a gene: 15. Germline lookup yields CDR1 SGHRS and CDR2 YFSETQ. The CDR3 loop spans 17 amino acids. The CDR3 DNA reads as TGCGCCAGCAGCTTGGCATCACGGGCAGGGGGCGCGAGGGGCTACACCTTC. Translated, it gives CASSLASRAGGARGYTF.

A remark on this clone: This sample also contains other DNA sequences that code for the same CDR3. The CDR3 sequence is CASSLTSGGEQFF. The CDR3 DNA is TGTGCCAGCAGCCTCACTAGCGGGGGGGAGCAGTTCTTC. The rearrangement joins TRBV2 to TRBJ2-1; 12 nucleotides match TRBD2. This CDR3 has 13 residues. V was pared by 6 bases and J by 10 bases, with 4 bases of the junction left unmatched. Looked up from germline, CDR1 is SNHLY and CDR2 is FYNNEI.

The chain links TRBV11-3 to TRBJ2-7; 9 nucleotides line up with TRBD2. The CDR3 has 14 residues. Per the germline V gene, CDR1 is SGHNT and CDR2 is YENEEA. V was clipped by 4 bases and J by 2 bases; unmatched bases: 3. CDR3 nucleotide sequence: TGTGCCAGCAGCTCTAGCGGGGTACCCTACGAGCAGTACTTC. Its protein is CASSSSGVPYEQYF.